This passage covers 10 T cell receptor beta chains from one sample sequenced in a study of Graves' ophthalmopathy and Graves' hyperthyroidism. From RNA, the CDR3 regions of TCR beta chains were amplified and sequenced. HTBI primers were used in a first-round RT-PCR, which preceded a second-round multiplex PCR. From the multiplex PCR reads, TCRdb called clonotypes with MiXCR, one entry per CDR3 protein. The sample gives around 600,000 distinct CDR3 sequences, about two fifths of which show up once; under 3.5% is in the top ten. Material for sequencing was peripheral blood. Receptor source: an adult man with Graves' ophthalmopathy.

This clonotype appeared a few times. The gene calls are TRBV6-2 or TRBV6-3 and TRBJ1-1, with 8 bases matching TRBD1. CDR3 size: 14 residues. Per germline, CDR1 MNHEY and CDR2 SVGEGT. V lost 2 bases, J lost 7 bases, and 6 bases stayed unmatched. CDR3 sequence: CASSYHEGQGEAFF. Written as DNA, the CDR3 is TGTGCCAGCAGTTACCATGAAGGACAGGGTGAAGCTTTCTTT.

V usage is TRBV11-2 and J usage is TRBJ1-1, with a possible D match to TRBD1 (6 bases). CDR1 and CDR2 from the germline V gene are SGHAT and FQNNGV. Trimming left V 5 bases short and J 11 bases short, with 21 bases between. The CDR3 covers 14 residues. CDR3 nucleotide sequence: TGTGCCAGCAGCCAGGCCAGCGGGGGCGACGATGCTTTCTTT. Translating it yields CASSQASGGDDAFF.

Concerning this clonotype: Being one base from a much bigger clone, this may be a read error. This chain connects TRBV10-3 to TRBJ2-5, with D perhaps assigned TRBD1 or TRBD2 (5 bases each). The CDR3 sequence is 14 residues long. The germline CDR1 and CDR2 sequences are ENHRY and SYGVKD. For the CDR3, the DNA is TGTGCCAGCAGTGACGGGACGATACAAGAGACCCAGTACTTC. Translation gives CASSDGTIQETQYF.

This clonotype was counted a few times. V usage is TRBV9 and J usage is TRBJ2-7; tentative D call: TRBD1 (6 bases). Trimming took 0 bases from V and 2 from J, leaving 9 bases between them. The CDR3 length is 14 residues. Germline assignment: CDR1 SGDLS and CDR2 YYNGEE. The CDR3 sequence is CASSVGRDTYEQYF. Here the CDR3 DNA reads TGTGCCAGCAGCGTAGGAAGGGACACCTACGAGCAGTACTTC.

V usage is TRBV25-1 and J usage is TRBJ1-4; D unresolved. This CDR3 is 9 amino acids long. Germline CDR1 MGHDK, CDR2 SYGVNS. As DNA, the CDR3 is TGTCCCCGCAGCGAAAAACTGTTTTTT. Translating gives CPRSEKLFF.

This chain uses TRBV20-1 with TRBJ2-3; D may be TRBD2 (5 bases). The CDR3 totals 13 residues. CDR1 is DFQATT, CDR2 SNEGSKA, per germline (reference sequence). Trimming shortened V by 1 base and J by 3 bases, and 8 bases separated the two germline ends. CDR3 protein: CSARGGLTDTQYF. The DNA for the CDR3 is TGCAGTGCTAGAGGCGGACTTACAGATACGCAGTATTTT.

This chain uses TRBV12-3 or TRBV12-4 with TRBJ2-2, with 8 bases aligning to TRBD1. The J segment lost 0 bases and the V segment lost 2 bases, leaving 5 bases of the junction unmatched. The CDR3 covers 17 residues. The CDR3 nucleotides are TGTGCCAGCAGTTTAAATGACAGGGGCGCGAACACCGGGGAGCTGTTTTTT. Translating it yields CASSLNDRGANTGELFF.

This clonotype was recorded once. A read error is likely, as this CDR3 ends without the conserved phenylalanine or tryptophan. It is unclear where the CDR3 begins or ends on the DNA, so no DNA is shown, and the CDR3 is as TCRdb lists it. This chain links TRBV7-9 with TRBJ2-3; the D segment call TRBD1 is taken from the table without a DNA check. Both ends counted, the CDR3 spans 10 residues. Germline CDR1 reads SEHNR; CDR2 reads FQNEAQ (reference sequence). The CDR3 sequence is CASSQDLAGD.

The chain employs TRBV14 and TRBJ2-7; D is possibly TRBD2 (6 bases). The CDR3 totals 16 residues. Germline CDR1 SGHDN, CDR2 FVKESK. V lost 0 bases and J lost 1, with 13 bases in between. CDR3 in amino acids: CASSQETSLQSYEQYF. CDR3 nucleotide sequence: TGTGCCAGCAGCCAAGAGACTAGTCTCCAGTCCTACGAGCAGTACTTC.

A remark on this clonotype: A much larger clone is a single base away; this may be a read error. CDR3 loop: CTSSTSQAFF. Here the CDR3 DNA reads TGTACCAGCAGCACGTCACAAGCTTTCTTT. The gene calls are TRBV6-5 and TRBJ1-1; D is undetermined. The V gene's germline CDR1 is MNHEY and CDR2 SVGAGI. CDR3 length equals 10 residues.